The source of this TCR beta chain is a study of T cell responses to AZD1222 COVID-19 vaccine. This clone was recorded only once. Its cognate antigen is unknown. The repertoire was sequenced with immunoSEQ multiplex PCR; TCRdb's copy has only in-frame clones and lacks some. The sample includes about 110,000 clones, roughly nine tenths of them seen just once. Study-wide results and limits: Researchers report vaccine-associated CD4 TCRs spanning spike, with dominance at 160-218 and 743-854.

Losses at the gene ends were 4 bases for V and 3 bases for J; bases not matched to a gene: 3. The CDR3 length is 15 residues. Germline values: CDR1 MNHEY, CDR2 SVGEGT. The V gene is TRBV6-2 or TRBV6-3, the J gene TRBJ2-1; 10 bases match TRBD2. The starting material was peripheral blood, obtained 28 days after the second AZD1222 dose. The receptor was isolated from an adult who received the AZD1222 COVID-19 vaccine. Here the CDR3 reads CASSSSGRLYNEQFF. The CDR3 DNA sequence: TGTGCCAGCAGTTCTAGCGGGAGACTCTACAATGAGCAGTTCTTC.